The next 26 T cell receptor beta chains were all read from a single sample in a study of CD4 T cell repertoires in COVID-19. Sequenced by immunoSEQ multiplex PCR; TCRdb stores in-frame clones only, minus some. Of 65,000 to 95,000 clones listed, roughly four fifths are singletons. The sequenced sample was CD4+ T cells from peripheral blood, obtained after recovery from COVID-19. These receptors were taken from a human donor who had COVID-19.

The chain combines TRBV12-5 with TRBJ2-7; 10 positions agree with TRBD1. CDR1 is LGHNT and CDR2 is FRNRAP in the germline V gene. This CDR3 is built from 15 residues. V lost 1 base to trimming and J lost 5 bases; unmatched junction nucleotides: 5. The CDR3 nucleotides are TGTGCTAGTGGTTTGGGAAGACAGGGGGCGGACGAGCAGTACTTC. It is translated as CASGLGRQGADEQYF.

This sequence joins TRBV7-9 and TRBJ1-3; D gene uncertain. The CDR3 covers 15 residues. V lost 3 bases, J lost 4 bases, and 13 bases lay in between. Germline V lookup: CDR1 SEHNR, CDR2 FQNEAQ (reference sequence). CDR3 region: CASSFLGNSGNTIYF. CDR3 DNA sequence: TGTGCCAGCAGCTTTTTGGGTAATTCCGGAAACACCATATATTTT.

This rearrangement joins TRBV6-6 to TRBJ1-1, with 7 bases lining up with TRBD1. CDR1 and CDR2 (germline): MNHNY, SVGAGI (reference sequence). The CDR3 is made up of 16 amino acids. V was pared by 4 bases and J by 0 bases, with 8 bases of the junction left unmatched. CDR3 residues: CASSSYGRGLNTEAFF. As DNA, the CDR3 is TGTGCCAGCAGTTCCTATGGGAGGGGGCTGAACACTGAAGCTTTCTTT.

The gene calls are TRBV6-5 and TRBJ1-5; 9 positions agree with TRBD1. V lost 6 bases and J lost 5; bases outside the gene matches: 2. CDR3 size: 13 residues. Germline CDR1 and CDR2: MNHEY and SVGAGI. CDR3 residues: CASRRDRDQPQHF. CDR3 sequence (DNA): TGTGCCAGCAGAAGGGACAGGGATCAGCCCCAGCATTTT.

The chain joins TRBV18 to TRBJ2-6, with TRBD2 identical over 10 bases. Germline values: CDR1 KGHSH, CDR2 LQKENI. The V gene end was trimmed by 2 bases and the J gene end by 0 bases; junction bases not matched to a gene: 10. The CDR3 has 20 amino acids. The CDR3 DNA sequence: TGTGCCAGCTCACCAGGGGTAGCGGGGGGCCACTTCTCTGGGGCCAACGTCCTGACTTTC. Protein: CASSPGVAGGHFSGANVLTF. The entire variable domain, with the rest obtained from reference TRBV18 and TRBJ2-6, is as follows: NAGVMQNPRHLVRRRGQEARLRCSPMKGHSHVYWYRQLPEEGLKFMVYLQKENIIDESGMPKERFSAEFPKEGPSILRIQQVVRGDSAAYFCASSPGVAGGHFSGANVLTFGAGSRLTVL.

The rearrangement links TRBV7-2 to TRBJ2-3; D gene ambiguous. CDR1 and CDR2 from the germline V gene are SGHTA and FQGNSA. V lost 4 bases and J lost 3, with 8 bases in between. The length of the CDR3 is 13 residues. The CDR3 DNA follows: TGTGCCAGCAGCTCCCCCGGGACAGATACGCAGTATTTT. Translated, it gives CASSSPGTDTQYF. Full variable domain (outside the CDR3, taken from reference TRBV7-2 and TRBJ2-3): GAGVSQSPSNKVTEKGKDVELRCDPISGHTALYWYRQSLGQGLEFLIYFQGNSAPDKSGLPSDRFSAERTGGSVSTLTIQRTQQEDSAVYLCASSSPGTDTQYFGPGTRLTVL.

The V call is TRBV7-3, the J call TRBJ2-1; D ambiguous. The V and J ends lost 5 bases and 7 bases respectively, with 15 bases between them. The CDR3 totals 14 residues. Germline CDR1 SGHTA, CDR2 FQGTGA. CDR3 in DNA: TGTGCCAGCAGCGACCCGTGGGTAGGTAATGAGCAGTTCTTC. Its protein is CASSDPWVGNEQFF. The whole variable domain, remainder taken from reference TRBV7-3 and TRBJ2-1, is GAGVSQTPSNKVTEKGKYVELRCDPISGHTALYWYRQSLGQGPEFLIYFQGTGAADDSGLPNDRFFAVRPEGSVSTLKIQRTERGDSAVYLCASSDPWVGNEQFFGPGTRLTVL.

The sample holds a few counts of this clone. The genes are TRBV9 and TRBJ2-7, with D perhaps assigned TRBD1 or TRBD2 (5 bases each). The V gene's germline CDR1 is SGDLS and CDR2 YYNGEE. The V and J ends lost 5 bases and 3 bases respectively, with 15 bases between them. The length of the CDR3 is 14 residues. CDR3 DNA: TGTGCCAGCAGACCCCGGGACGGGGACTACGAGCAGTACTTC. Translation gives CASRPRDGDYEQYF.

The chain uses TRBV6-5 and TRBJ1-1, with D possibly matching TRBD1 (5 bases). The V gene lost 6 bases and the J gene lost 4 bases, with 15 bases spanning the gap. Per the germline V gene, CDR1 is MNHEY and CDR2 is SVGAGI. This CDR3 spans 14 amino acids. DNA for the CDR3: TGTGCCAGCAGACCCCCTACCGGGACCACTGAAGCTTTCTTT. Its protein product is CASRPPTGTTEAFF.

This chain joins TRBV9 and TRBJ2-1; 10 nucleotides match TRBD2. The V gene's germline CDR1 is SGDLS and CDR2 YYNGEE. With 4 bases clipped from V and 8 bases from J, the junction kept 9 bases outside the gene matches. CDR3 length: 15 amino acids. The CDR3 loop reads CASSPERGGRDEQFF. The CDR3 nucleotides are TGTGCCAGCAGCCCAGAGCGGGGGGGCCGGGATGAGCAGTTCTTC.

The chain is built from TRBV24-1 and TRBJ2-3, with D hard to call. Germline V gene data show CDR1 as KGHDR and CDR2 as SFDVKD. The CDR3 covers 16 residues. Trimming cost V 1 base and J 4 bases, with 14 bases left between them. The CDR3 nucleotides are TGTGCCACCAGTGATTTCTCCCTCGGTTGGGCAGATACGCAGTATTTT. Its translation: CATSDFSLGWADTQYF.

This sequence joins TRBV30 and TRBJ1-5, with 10 bases fitting TRBD1. There are 14 residues in the CDR3. Per the germline V gene, CDR1 is GTSNPN and CDR2 is SVGIG (reference sequence). The V and J ends lost 5 bases and 5 bases, in that order; junction bases with no gene match: 6. The CDR3 coding sequence is TGTGCCTGGGGACAGGGGGTGCAGTATCAGCCCCAGCATTTT. Protein: CAWGQGVQYQPQHF.

This clone was found once. The chain uses TRBV5-4 and TRBJ1-3; 10 bases are a match to TRBD1. The CDR3 spans 17 residues. CDR1 SGHNT and CDR2 YYREEE come from the germline V gene (reference sequence). V shed 4 bases and J 0 bases; nucleotides not matched to a gene: 7. The CDR3 loop is CASSTGTGAFSGNTIYF. The CDR3 bases are TGTGCCAGCAGCACCGGGACAGGGGCTTTCTCTGGAAACACCATATATTTT.

The genes are TRBV28 and TRBJ2-7; TRBD2 matches at 10 bases. There are 15 residues in the CDR3. Germline assignment: CDR1 MDHEN and CDR2 SYDVKM. Trimming took 4 bases from V and 4 from J; bases not matched to a gene: 7. This CDR3 reads CASSSGASGSYEQYF. As DNA, the CDR3 is TGTGCCAGCAGTTCTGGGGCTAGCGGGAGTTACGAGCAGTACTTC. Combining the CDR3 with reference TRBV28 and TRBJ2-7 gives the whole variable domain DVKVTQSSRYLVKRTGEKVFLECVQDMDHENMFWYRQDPGLGLRLIYFSYDVKMKEKGDIPEGYSVSREKKERFSLILESASTNQTSMYLCASSSGASGSYEQYFGPGTRLTVT.

The gene calls are TRBV7-3 and TRBJ2-5, with D uncertain. The CDR3 is 13 amino acids. Germline CDR1 SGHTA, CDR2 FQGTGA. V was shortened by 5 bases and J by 5 bases, with 12 bases between the two germline ends. The CDR3 nucleotides are TGTGCCAGCAGCGCTAAGGTGTGGGAGACCCAGTACTTC. It codes for CASSAKVWETQYF. Complete variable domain (other parts from reference TRBV7-3 and TRBJ2-5): GAGVSQTPSNKVTEKGKYVELRCDPISGHTALYWYRQSLGQGPEFLIYFQGTGAADDSGLPNDRFFAVRPEGSVSTLKIQRTERGDSAVYLCASSAKVWETQYFGPGTRLLVL.

This clone showed up just a few times. The gene calls are TRBV5-1 and TRBJ2-2; D is perhaps TRBD1 (7 bases). Between the trimmed V and J ends, which lost 1 base and 5 bases, there was a span of 12 bases. Germline V gene sequence: CDR1 SGHRS, CDR2 YFSETQ. The CDR3 extends over 15 amino acids. CDR3 loop: CASSLSQGGTGELFF. The CDR3 DNA sequence: TGCGCCAGCAGCTTGAGCCAGGGGGGAACCGGGGAGCTGTTTTTT.

Only one count was recorded for this clone. The V and J genes are TRBV2 and TRBJ2-1; no firm D call. This CDR3 has 13 residues. The V gene lost 6 bases and the J gene lost 4 bases, with 10 bases spanning the gap. In germline, CDR1 is SNHLY, CDR2 FYNNEI. The CDR3 region is CASRAAGYNEQFF. The CDR3 DNA reads TGTGCCAGCAGGGCGGCCGGGTACAATGAGCAGTTCTTC. Together with reference TRBV2 and TRBJ2-1, the CDR3 gives the full variable domain: EPEVTQTPSHQVTQMGQEVILRCVPISNHLYFYWYRQILGQKVEFLVSFYNNEISEKSEIFDDQFSVERPDGSNFTLKIRSTKLEDSAMYFCASRAAGYNEQFFGPGTRLTVL.

The CDR3 reads CASSVSLEQYF. CDR3 bases: TGTGCCAGCAGCGTTAGTTTAGAGCAGTACTTC. This chain connects TRBV11-2 to TRBJ2-7, with D uncertain. This CDR3 has 11 residues. V lost 5 bases and J 7 bases, leaving 9 bases between the germline ends. Germline V gives CDR1 SGHAT, CDR2 FQNNGV.

The genes are TRBV19 and TRBJ1-4, with 7 bases that match TRBD1. The trim removed 3 bases at V and 8 bases at J, leaving 6 bases unmatched. This CDR3 region has 14 residues. Germline V gives CDR1 LNHDA, CDR2 SQIVND (reference sequence). The CDR3 DNA reads TGTGCCAGTAGTATCAGGGGGTTCGGCGAAAAACTGTTTTTT. Residues: CASSIRGFGEKLFF.

The chain carries TRBV10-1 and TRBJ1-3; D not certain. The CDR3 length is 14 residues. V lost 5 bases and J lost 0, with 8 bases in between. Germline V gene sequence: CDR1 WNHNN, CDR2 SYGVQD (reference sequence). The CDR3 DNA reads as TGCGCCAGCAGTCCAGGCTTCTCTGGAAACACCATATATTTT. Protein product: CASSPGFSGNTIYF.

The CDR3 reads CASSLDPGQGTDTQYF. The CDR3 DNA sequence: TGTGCCAGCAGTTTGGACCCAGGTCAGGGGACAGATACGCAGTATTTT. The chain joins TRBV6-5 to TRBJ2-3; D might be TRBD1 (6 bases). This CDR3 region has 16 residues. CDR1 is MNHEY and CDR2 is SVGAGI in the germline V gene. Trimming took 4 bases from V and 3 from J, leaving 17 bases between them.

The chain employs TRBV5-1 and TRBJ1-6, with 7 bases that match TRBD1. The CDR3 runs to 14 residues. Per the germline V gene, CDR1 is SGHRS and CDR2 is YFSETQ. The junction had 3 bases not matched to a gene; V was cut back by 2 bases and J by 7 bases. For the CDR3, the DNA is TGCGCCAGCAGCTTTGGGACAGAAAATTCACCCCTCCACTTT. Its translation is CASSFGTENSPLHF. Based on the CDR3 plus reference TRBV5-1 and TRBJ1-6, the full variable domain is KAGVTQTPRYLIKTRGQQVTLSCSPISGHRSVSWYQQTPGQGLQFLFEYFSETQRNKGNFPGRFSGRQFSNSRSEMNVSTLELGDSALYLCASSFGTENSPLHFGNGTRLTVT.

This chain connects TRBV2 to TRBJ2-7; D is perhaps TRBD1 (6 bases). V dropped 4 bases and J dropped 3 bases, with 13 bases sitting between them. Germline V gives CDR1 SNHLY, CDR2 FYNNEI. The CDR3 length is 14 residues. The chain's CDR3 is CASSVQGGDYEQYF. CDR3 sequence (DNA): TGTGCCAGCAGTGTACAGGGCGGAGACTACGAGCAGTACTTC.

The genes are TRBV6-1 and TRBJ2-7, with no clear D. Germline-derived CDR1 and CDR2 are MNHNS and SASEGT. This CDR3 region has 14 residues. Trimming stripped 2 bases from V and 0 bases from J, with 8 bases between. CDR3 sequence (DNA): TGTGCCAGCAGTGAATTACGGAGCTCCTACGAGCAGTACTTC. Its protein is CASSELRSSYEQYF.

The count of this clone is one. The gene calls are TRBV7-9 and TRBJ2-7; TRBD1 agrees at 9 bases. The germline V gene encodes CDR1 SEHNR and CDR2 FQNEAQ (reference sequence). The CDR3 consists of 15 residues. V shed 2 bases, J shed 3 bases, and the junction held 5 bases outside the gene matches. Here the CDR3 DNA reads TGTGCCAGCAGCTTATCGACAGGGGGTCGCTACGAGCAGTACTTC. Translating it yields CASSLSTGGRYEQYF.

The CDR3 DNA sequence: TGCGCCAGCAGCTGGGTTGAGACAGAAGGGAATGAGCAGTTCTTC. Translation gives CASSWVETEGNEQFF. The chain combines TRBV5-1 with TRBJ2-1; tentatively, D is TRBD1 (5 bases). The CDR3 loop spans 15 amino acids. Per germline, CDR1 SGHRS and CDR2 YFSETQ. Trimming cost V 3 bases and J 7 bases, with 17 bases left between them. The full variable domain, with the rest looked up from reference TRBV5-1 and TRBJ2-1, is KAGVTQTPRYLIKTRGQQVTLSCSPISGHRSVSWYQQTPGQGLQFLFEYFSETQRNKGNFPGRFSGRQFSNSRSEMNVSTLELGDSALYLCASSWVETEGNEQFFGPGTRLTVL.